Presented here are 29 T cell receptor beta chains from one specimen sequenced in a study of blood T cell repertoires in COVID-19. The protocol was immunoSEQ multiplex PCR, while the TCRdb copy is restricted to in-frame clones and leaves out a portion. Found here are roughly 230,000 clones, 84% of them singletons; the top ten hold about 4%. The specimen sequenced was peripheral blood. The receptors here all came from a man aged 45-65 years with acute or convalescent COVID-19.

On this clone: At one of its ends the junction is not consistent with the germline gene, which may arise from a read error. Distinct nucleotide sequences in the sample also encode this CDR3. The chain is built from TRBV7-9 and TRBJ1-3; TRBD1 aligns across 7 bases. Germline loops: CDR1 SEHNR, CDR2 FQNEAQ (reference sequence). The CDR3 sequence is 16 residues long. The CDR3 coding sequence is TGTGCTAGCAGCTTGGCCACAGGGGACTCTGGAAACACCATATATTTT. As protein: CASSLATGDSGNTIYF.

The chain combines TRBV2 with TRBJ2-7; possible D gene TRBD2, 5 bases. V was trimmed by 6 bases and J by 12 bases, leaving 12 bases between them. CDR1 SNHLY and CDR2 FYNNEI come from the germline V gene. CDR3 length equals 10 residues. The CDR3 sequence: CASRLTLGYF. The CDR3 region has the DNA TGTGCCAGCAGGTTGACACTAGGGTACTTC.

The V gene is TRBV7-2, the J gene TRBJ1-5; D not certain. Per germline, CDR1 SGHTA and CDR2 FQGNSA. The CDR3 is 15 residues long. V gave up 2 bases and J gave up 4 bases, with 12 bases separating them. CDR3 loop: CASSLSLSDNQPQHF. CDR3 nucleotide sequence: TGTGCCAGCAGCTTATCGCTCAGCGATAATCAGCCCCAGCATTTT.

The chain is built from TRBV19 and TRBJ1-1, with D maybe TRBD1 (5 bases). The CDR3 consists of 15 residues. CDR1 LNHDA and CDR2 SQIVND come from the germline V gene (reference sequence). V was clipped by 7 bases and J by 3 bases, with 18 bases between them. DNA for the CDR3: TGTGCCAGTATCTCCCCCAGGGTAGGAGACACTGAAGCTTTCTTT. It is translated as CASISPRVGDTEAFF.

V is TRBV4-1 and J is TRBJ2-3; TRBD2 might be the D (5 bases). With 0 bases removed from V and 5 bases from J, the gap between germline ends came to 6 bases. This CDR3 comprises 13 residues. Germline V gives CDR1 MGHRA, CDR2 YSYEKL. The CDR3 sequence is CASSQDEGDTQYF. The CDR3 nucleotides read TGCGCCAGCAGCCAAGATGAGGGAGATACGCAGTATTTT.

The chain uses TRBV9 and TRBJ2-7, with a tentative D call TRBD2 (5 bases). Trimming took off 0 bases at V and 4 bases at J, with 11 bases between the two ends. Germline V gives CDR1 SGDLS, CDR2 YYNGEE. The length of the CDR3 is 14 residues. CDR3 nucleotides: TGTGCCAGCAGCGTAGAGCAATCGGGATACGAGCAGTACTTC. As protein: CASSVEQSGYEQYF.

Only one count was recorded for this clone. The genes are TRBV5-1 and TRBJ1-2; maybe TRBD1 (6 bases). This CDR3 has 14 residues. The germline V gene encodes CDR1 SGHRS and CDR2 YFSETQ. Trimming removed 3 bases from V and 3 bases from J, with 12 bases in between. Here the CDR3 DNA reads TGCGCCAGCAGCTCGCAGGGGAGTGACTATGGCTACACCTTC. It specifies CASSSQGSDYGYTF.

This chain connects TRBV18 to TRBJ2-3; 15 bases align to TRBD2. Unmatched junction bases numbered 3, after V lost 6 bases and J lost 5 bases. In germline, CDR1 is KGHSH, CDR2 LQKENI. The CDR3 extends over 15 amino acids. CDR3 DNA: TGTGCCAGCTCGGGACTAGCGGGAGGTGAAGATACGCAGTATTTT. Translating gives CASSGLAGGEDTQYF.

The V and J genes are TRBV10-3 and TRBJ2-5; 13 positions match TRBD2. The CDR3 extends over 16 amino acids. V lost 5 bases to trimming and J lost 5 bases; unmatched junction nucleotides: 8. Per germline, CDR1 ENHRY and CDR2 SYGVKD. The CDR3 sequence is CAISWTSGGTGETQYF. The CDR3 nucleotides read TGTGCCATCAGTTGGACTAGCGGGGGCACGGGGGAGACCCAGTACTTC.

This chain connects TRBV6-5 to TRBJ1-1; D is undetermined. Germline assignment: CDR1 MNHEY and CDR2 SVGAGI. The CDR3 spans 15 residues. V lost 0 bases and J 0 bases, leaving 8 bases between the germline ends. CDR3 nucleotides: TGTGCCAGCAGTTACTCGAGGTACATGAACACTGAAGCTTTCTTT. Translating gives CASSYSRYMNTEAFF.

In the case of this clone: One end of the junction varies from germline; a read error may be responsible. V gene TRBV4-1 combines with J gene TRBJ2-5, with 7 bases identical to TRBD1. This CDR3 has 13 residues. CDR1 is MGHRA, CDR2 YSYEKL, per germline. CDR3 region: CASSQIEDRETHF. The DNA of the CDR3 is TGCGCCAGCAGCCAAATCGAAGACAGGGAAACCCACTTC.

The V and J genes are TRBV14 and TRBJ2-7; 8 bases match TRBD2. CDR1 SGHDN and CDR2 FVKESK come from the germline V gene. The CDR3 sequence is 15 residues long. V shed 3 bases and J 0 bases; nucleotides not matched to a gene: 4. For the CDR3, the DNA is TGTGCCAGCAGCCAGACTAGCGACTACTCCTACGAGCAGTACTTC. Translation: CASSQTSDYSYEQYF.

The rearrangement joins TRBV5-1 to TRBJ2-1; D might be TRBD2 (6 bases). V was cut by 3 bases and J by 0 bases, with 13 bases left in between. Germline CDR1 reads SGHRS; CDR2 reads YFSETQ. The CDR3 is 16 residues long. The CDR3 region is CASSWGGSLSYNEQFF. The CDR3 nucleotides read TGCGCCAGCAGCTGGGGAGGCTCCCTCTCCTACAATGAGCAGTTCTTC.

CDR3 in DNA: TGTGCCAGTAGTATACGAATAGGACAGGGCTCTGGAAACACCATATATTTT. Amino acid sequence: CASSIRIGQGSGNTIYF. The chain joins TRBV19 to TRBJ1-3; 8 bases are shared with TRBD1. V trimming: 2 bases; J trimming: 0 bases; junction bases outside the gene matches: 6. The CDR3 loop spans 17 amino acids. The germline gives CDR1 LNHDA, CDR2 SQIVND (reference sequence).

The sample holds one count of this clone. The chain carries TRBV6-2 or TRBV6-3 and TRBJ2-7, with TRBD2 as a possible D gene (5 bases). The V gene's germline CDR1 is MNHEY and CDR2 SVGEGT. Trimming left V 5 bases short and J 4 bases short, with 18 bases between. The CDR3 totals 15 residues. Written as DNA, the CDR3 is TGTGCCAGCAGTCCGGGGTTTGACAACTCGTACGAGCAGTACTTC. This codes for CASSPGFDNSYEQYF.

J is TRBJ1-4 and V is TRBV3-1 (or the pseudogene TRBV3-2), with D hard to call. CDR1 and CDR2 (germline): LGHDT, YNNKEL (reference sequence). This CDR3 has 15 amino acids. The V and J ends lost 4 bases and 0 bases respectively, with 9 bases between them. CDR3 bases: TGTGCCAGCAGCCCTCAGGTTTCAACTAATGAAAAACTGTTTTTT. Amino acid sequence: CASSPQVSTNEKLFF.

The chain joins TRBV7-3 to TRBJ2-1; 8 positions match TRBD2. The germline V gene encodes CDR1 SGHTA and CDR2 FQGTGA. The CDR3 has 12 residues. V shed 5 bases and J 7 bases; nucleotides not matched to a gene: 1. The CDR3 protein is CASSIAGNEQFF. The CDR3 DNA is TGTGCCAGCAGCATAGCGGGGAATGAGCAGTTCTTC.

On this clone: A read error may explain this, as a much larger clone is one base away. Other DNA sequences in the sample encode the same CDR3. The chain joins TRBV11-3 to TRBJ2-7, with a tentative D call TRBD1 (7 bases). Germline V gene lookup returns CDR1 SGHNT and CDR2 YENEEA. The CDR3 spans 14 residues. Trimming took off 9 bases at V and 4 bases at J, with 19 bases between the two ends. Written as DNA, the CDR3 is TGTGCCAGTAGCGGATGGCCCAGGGGGTACGAGCAGTACTTC. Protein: CASSGWPRGYEQYF.

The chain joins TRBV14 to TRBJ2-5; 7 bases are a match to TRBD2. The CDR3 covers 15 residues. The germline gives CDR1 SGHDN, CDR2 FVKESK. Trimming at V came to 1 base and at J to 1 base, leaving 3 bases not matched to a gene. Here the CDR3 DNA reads TGTGCCAGCAGCCAAGGGGGGGGTTTCCAAGAGACCCAGTACTTC. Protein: CASSQGGGFQETQYF.

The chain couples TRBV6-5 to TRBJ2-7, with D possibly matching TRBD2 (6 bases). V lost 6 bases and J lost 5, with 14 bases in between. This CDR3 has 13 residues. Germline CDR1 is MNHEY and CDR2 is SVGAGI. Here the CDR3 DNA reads TGTGCCAGCAGCCGGGGACTGTGGGACGAGCAGTACTTC. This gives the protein CASSRGLWDEQYF.

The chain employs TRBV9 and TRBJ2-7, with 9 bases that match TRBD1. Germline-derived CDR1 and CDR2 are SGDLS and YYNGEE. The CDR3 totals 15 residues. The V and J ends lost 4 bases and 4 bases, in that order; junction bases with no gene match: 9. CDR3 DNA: TGTGCCAGCAGCCCGAACAGGGGGCGTAGGTACGAGCAGTACTTC. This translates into CASSPNRGRRYEQYF.

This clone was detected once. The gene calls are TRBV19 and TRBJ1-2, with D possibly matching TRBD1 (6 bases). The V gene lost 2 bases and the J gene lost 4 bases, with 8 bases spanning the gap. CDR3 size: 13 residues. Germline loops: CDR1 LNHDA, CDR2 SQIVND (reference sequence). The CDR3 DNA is TGTGCCAGTAGTATACAGGGGACCTATGGCTACACCTTC. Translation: CASSIQGTYGYTF.

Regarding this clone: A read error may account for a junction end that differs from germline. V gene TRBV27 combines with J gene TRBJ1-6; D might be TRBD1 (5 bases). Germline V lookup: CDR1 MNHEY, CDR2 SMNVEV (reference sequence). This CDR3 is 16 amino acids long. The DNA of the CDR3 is TGTGCCAGCAGTTTACGGACAACCTCCGATAATTCACCCCTCCACTTT. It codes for CASSLRTTSDNSPLHF.

The CDR3 DNA sequence: TGTGCCAGCAGCCTCCAGCAGGAGGATCAGCCCCAGCATTTT. As protein: CASSLQQEDQPQHF. The chain combines TRBV7-9 with TRBJ1-5; no clear D gene. V was pared by 5 bases and J by 5 bases, with 13 bases between. The V gene's germline CDR1 is SEHNR and CDR2 FQNEAQ (reference sequence). The length of the CDR3 is 14 residues.

CDR3 bases: TGTGCCAGCAGAGAGATGGGGTCCAGGGGATATTTT. It is translated as CASREMGSRGYF. The V gene is TRBV2, the J gene TRBJ2-3; possibly TRBD1 for D (6 bases). Germline lookup yields CDR1 SNHLY and CDR2 FYNNEI. V lost 6 bases and J lost 15, with 19 bases in between. This CDR3 contains 12 residues.

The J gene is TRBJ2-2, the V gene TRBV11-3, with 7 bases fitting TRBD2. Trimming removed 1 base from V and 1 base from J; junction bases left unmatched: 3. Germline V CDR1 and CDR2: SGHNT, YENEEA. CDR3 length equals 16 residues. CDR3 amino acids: CASSLVGGLNTGELFF. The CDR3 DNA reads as TGTGCCAGCAGCTTAGTGGGGGGGTTGAACACCGGGGAGCTGTTTTTT.

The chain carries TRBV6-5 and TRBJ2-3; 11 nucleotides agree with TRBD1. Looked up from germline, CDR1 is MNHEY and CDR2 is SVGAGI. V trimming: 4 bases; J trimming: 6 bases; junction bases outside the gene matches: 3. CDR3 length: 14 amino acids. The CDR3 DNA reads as TGTGCCAGCAGTTGGACAGGGGGCGGTGATACGCAGTATTTT. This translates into CASSWTGGGDTQYF.

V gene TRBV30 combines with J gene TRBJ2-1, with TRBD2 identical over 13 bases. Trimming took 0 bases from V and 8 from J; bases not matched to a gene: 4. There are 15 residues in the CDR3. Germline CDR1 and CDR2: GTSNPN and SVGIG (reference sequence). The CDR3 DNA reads TGTGCCTGGAGTGTCCGACTAGCGGGGGGTGATGAGCAGTTCTTC. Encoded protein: CAWSVRLAGGDEQFF.

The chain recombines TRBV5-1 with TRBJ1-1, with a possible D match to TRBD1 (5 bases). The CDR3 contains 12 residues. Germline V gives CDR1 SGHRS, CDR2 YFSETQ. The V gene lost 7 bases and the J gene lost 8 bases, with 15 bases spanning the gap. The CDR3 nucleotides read TGCGCCAGCCGTCATCAGGGATCAGAAGCTTTCTTT. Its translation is CASRHQGSEAFF.